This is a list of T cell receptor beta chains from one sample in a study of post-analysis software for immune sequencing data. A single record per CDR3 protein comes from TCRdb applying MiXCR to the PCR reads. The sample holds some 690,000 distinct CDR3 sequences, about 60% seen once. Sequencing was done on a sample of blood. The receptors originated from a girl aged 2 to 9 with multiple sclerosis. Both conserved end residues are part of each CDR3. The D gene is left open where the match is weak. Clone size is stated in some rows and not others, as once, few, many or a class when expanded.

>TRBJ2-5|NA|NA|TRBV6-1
CASSEREGRETQYF
TGTGCCAGCAGTGAAAGAGAGGGACGGGAGACCCAGTACTTC
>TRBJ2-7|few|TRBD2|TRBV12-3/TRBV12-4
CASSLAPGLFNEQYF
TGTGCCAGCAGTTTAGCGCCGGGACTATTCAACGAGCAGTACTTC
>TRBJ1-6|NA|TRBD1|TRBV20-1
CSAGTGSYNSPLHF
TGCAGTGCTGGGACAGGGTCCTATAATTCACCCCTCCACTTT
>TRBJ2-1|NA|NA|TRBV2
CASSEAQGSTYNEQFF
TGTGCCAGCAGTGAAGCGCAGGGTTCCACCTACAATGAGCAGTTCTTC
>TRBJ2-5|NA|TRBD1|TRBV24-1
CATSDPGTGGQETQYF
TGTGCCACCAGTGACCCTGGGACAGGGGGGCAGGAGACCCAGTACTTC
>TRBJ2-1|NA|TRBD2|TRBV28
CASSPLAGGKRDEQFF
TGTGCCAGCAGCCCCTTAGCGGGAGGGAAGCGCGATGAGCAGTTCTTC
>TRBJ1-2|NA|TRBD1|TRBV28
CASRHTQGARGGYTF
TGTGCCAGCAGACATACACAGGGGGCTAGGGGGGGCTACACCTTC
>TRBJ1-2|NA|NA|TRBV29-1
CSARVLNYGYTF
TGCAGCGCCCGGGTCCTTAACTATGGCTACACCTTC
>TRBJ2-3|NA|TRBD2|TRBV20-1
CSARDRPAGGVTDTQYF
TGCAGTGCTAGAGATCGTCCAGCGGGGGGGGTAACAGATACGCAGTATTTT
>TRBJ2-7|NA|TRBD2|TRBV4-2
CASSQELAGGYEQYF
TGTGCCAGCAGCCAAGAGCTAGCGGGAGGCTACGAGCAGTACTTC
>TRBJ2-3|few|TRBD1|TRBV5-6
CASSTDLGQGAMDTQYF
TGTGCCAGCAGCACCGACCTGGGACAGGGCGCAATGGATACGCAGTATTTT
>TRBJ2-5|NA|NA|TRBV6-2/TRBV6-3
CASSRAGKAETQYF
TGTGCCAGCAGTCGCGCGGGGAAGGCGGAGACCCAGTACTTC
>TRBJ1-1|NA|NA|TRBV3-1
CASSHGGVEAFF
TGTGCCAGCAGCCATGGGGGGGTTGAAGCTTTCTTT
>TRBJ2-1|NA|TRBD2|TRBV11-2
CASSPGTSGGPYNEQFF
TGTGCCAGCAGCCCGGGGACTAGCGGGGGGCCTTACAATGAGCAGTTCTTC
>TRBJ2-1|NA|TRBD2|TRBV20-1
CSARDTPGGGNEQFF
TGCAGTGCTAGAGATACGCCGGGAGGGGGTAATGAGCAGTTCTTC
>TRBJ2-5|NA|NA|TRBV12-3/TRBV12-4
CASSFAGIKTRYF
TGTGCCAGCAGTTTCGCGGGGATAAAGACCCGGTACTTC
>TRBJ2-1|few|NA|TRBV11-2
CASSLQQFF
TGTGCCAGCAGCTTGCAACAGTTCTTC
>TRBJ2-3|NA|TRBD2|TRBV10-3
CAIRNYSGGADTQYF
TGTGCCATCAGGAATTATAGCGGGGGAGCAGATACGCAGTATTTT
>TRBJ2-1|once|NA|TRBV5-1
CASSLSSLNGANSYNEQFF
TGCGCCAGCAGCTTGTCTTCACTGAACGGGGCAAACTCCTACAATGAGCAGTTCTTC
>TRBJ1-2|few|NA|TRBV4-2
CASSQDGSGPYGYTF
TGTGCCAGCAGCCAAGATGGGTCGGGGCCGTATGGCTACACCTTC
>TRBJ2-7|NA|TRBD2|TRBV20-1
CSARGLAETYEQYF
TGCAGTGCTAGGGGGCTAGCGGAGACCTACGAGCAGTACTTC
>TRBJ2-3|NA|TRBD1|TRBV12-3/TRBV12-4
CASSSTGSSTDVQYF
TGTGCCAGCAGTTCGACAGGGTCAAGCACAGATGTGCAGTATTTT
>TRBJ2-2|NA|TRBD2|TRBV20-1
CSALGGGPNPGELFF
TGCAGTGCCCTTGGCGGGGGACCGAACCCCGGGGAGCTGTTTTTT
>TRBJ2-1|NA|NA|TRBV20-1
CSARVSMDRGYSYNEQFF
TGCAGTGCTAGAGTTTCTATGGACAGAGGGTACTCCTACAATGAGCAGTTCTTC
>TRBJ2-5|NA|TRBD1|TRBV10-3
CAISVHPPGQRYQETQYF
TGTGCCATCAGTGTTCATCCTCCGGGACAGAGGTACCAAGAGACCCAGTACTTC
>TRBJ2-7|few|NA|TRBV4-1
CASSYHDEQYF
TGCGCCAGCAGCTACCATGACGAGCAGTACTTC
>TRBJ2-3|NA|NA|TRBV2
CASGSEAADTQYF
TGTGCCAGCGGTTCCGAGGCGGCGGATACGCAGTATTTT
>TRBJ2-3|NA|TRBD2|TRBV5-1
CASSLERGGVDTQYF
TGCGCCAGCAGCTTAGAGCGGGGCGGTGTAGATACGCAGTATTTT
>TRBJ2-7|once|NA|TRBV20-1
CSATAGTYEQYF
TGCAGTGCTACGGCAGGGACCTACGAGCAGTACTTC
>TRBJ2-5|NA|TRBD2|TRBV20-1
CSASTSGGTQETQYF
TGCAGTGCTAGTACTAGCGGGGGGACTCAAGAGACCCAGTACTTC
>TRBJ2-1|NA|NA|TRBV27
CASNPGTQGNEQFF
TGTGCCAGCAATCCGGGGACCCAAGGTAATGAGCAGTTCTTC
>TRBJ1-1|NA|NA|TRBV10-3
CAISDSTSTSEAFF
TGTGCCATCAGTGACTCAACCTCGACCAGTGAAGCTTTCTTT
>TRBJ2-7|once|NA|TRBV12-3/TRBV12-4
CASSRGAVREQYF
TGTGCCAGCAGTCGGGGGGCAGTGCGCGAGCAGTACTTC
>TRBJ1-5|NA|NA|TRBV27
CASSFGRGQPQHF
TGTGCCAGCAGTTTCGGAAGGGGGCAGCCCCAGCATTTT
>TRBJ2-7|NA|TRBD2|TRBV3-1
CASSPPLAGVTYEQYF
TGTGCCAGCAGCCCCCCACTAGCGGGAGTGACCTACGAGCAGTACTTC
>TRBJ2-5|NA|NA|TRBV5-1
CASSGERGSETQYF
TGCGCCAGCAGTGGGGAGAGGGGGTCGGAGACCCAGTACTTC
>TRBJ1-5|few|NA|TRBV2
CASSDVRPSAQHF
TGTGCCAGCAGTGACGTCAGGCCGTCGGCCCAGCATTTT
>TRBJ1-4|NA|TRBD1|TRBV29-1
CSVDRGHGEKLFF
TGCAGCGTTGATAGGGGGCACGGTGAAAAACTGTTTTTT
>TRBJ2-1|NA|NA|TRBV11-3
CASSAYNNEQFF
TGTGCCAGCAGCGCATATAACAATGAGCAGTTCTTC
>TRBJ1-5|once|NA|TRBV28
CASSLPPHSNQPQHF
TGTGCCAGCAGTTTACCACCTCATAGCAATCAGCCCCAGCATTTT
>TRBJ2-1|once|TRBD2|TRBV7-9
CATRRTGTSGTESSYNEQFF
TGTGCCACCAGGAGGACCGGGACTAGCGGGACCGAGAGCTCCTACAATGAGCAGTTCTTC
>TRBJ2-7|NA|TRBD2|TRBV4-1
CASSQALAGVYEQYF
TGCGCCAGCAGCCAAGCCCTAGCGGGGGTGTACGAGCAGTACTTC
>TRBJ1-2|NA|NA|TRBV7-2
CASSFEQFYGYTF
TGTGCCAGCAGCTTCGAACAGTTCTATGGCTACACCTTC
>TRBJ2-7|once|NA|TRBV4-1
CASSQEERSTYEQYF
TGCGCCAGCAGCCAAGAGGAAAGGTCCACCTACGAGCAGTACTTC
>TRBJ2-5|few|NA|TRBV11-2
CASSLGLDEETQYF
TGTGCCAGCAGCCTGGGACTGGACGAAGAGACCCAGTACTTC
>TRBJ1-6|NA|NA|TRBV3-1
CASSQANTSPLHF
TGTGCCAGCAGCCAGGCCAATACGTCACCCCTCCACTTT